Below, 26 T cell receptor beta chains from the same sample are listed, as sequenced in a study of cytomegalovirus exposure and HLA in healthy donors. Generated by immunoSEQ multiplex PCR, the TCRdb table keeps only in-frame clones and is missing some. This sample yields over 200,000 clones, of which over 80% are seen a single time; roughly an eighth belongs to the top ten. The material sequenced was PBMCs. Source of these receptors: a woman in her twenties or thirties in good health and CMV-seropositive.

This clone was recorded only once. This chain joins TRBV7-3 and TRBJ2-1; TRBD2 aligns across 7 bases. From germline, CDR1 is SGHTA and CDR2 FQGTGA. The J segment lost 0 bases and the V segment lost 1 base, leaving 3 bases of the junction unmatched. This CDR3 comprises 16 residues. For the CDR3, the DNA is TGTGCCAGCAGCTTAAATGGCGGGAGCTCCTACAATGAGCAGTTCTTC. As protein: CASSLNGGSSYNEQFF.

This clone appeared a single time. The chain has TRBV30 and TRBJ2-2; D gene unclear. V shed 1 base and J shed 7 bases, with 19 bases lying between them. The CDR3 covers 16 residues. Looked up from germline, CDR1 is GTSNPN and CDR2 is SVGIG (reference sequence). CDR3 nucleotides: TGTGCCTGGAGTGAAGGGTTGGTCCTAATTGGCGGGGAGCTGTTTTTT. Protein: CAWSEGLVLIGGELFF.

A single count supports this clone. This chain joins TRBV27 and TRBJ1-5; unclear D gene. CDR3 length: 13 amino acids. Between the trimmed V and J ends, which lost 8 bases and 3 bases, there was a span of 11 bases. CDR1 is MNHEY and CDR2 is SMNVEV in the germline V gene (reference sequence). CDR3 sequence (DNA): TGTGCCAGCGGTAGGCAGGACAATCAGCCCCAGCATTTT. The encoded protein is CASGRQDNQPQHF.

This rearrangement joins TRBV9 to TRBJ1-2; tentatively, D is TRBD1 (6 bases). V was pared by 8 bases and J by 2 bases, with 10 bases between. The CDR3 contains 12 residues. CDR1 and CDR2 (germline): SGDLS, YYNGEE. CDR3 bases: TGTGCCAGTGCAACAGGGAACTATGGCTACACCTTC. Translated, it gives CASATGNYGYTF.

The V gene is TRBV27, the J gene TRBJ2-7; 9 bases are a match to TRBD1. The V and J ends lost 0 bases and 1 base, in that order; junction bases with no gene match: 1. The V gene's germline CDR1 is MNHEY and CDR2 SMNVEV (reference sequence). This CDR3 spans 15 amino acids. CDR3 coding DNA: TGTGCCAGCAGTTTATCGGGACAGGGTTCCTACGAGCAGTACTTC. Protein product: CASSLSGQGSYEQYF.

The chain employs TRBV5-1 and TRBJ2-7; D uncertain. Germline CDR1 reads SGHRS; CDR2 reads YFSETQ. This CDR3 region has 14 residues. V lost 3 bases to trimming and J lost 2 bases, with 12 bases between them. The CDR3 DNA is TGCGCCAGCAGCTCGCCAAGTACTCCCTACGAGCAGTACTTC. Translating it yields CASSSPSTPYEQYF.

The CDR3 coding sequence is TGTGCCAGCAGTTACACGGGGGGGAACTATGGCTACACCTTC. Translated, it gives CASSYTGGNYGYTF. This chain uses TRBV7-8 with TRBJ1-2, with D maybe TRBD1 (5 bases). The CDR3 loop spans 14 amino acids. Trimming cost V 6 bases and J 2 bases, with 13 bases left between them. Germline V lookup: CDR1 SGHVS, CDR2 FQNEAQ.

The chain has TRBV9 and TRBJ1-2; 9 bases line up with TRBD1. CDR1 is SGDLS, CDR2 YYNGEE, per germline. The CDR3 is made up of 15 amino acids. Trimming took 0 bases from V and 2 from J; bases not matched to a gene: 2. CDR3 in DNA: TGTGCCAGCAGCGTAGTTGGGACAGGGAACTATGGCTACACCTTC. The encoded protein is CASSVVGTGNYGYTF.

With respect to this clone: Other DNA sequences in the sample encode the same CDR3. This chain uses TRBV27 with TRBJ1-2; a possible D gene is TRBD1 (6 bases). Germline values: CDR1 MNHEY, CDR2 SMNVEV (reference sequence). The CDR3 covers 13 residues. Trimming took off 2 bases at V and 8 bases at J, with 12 bases between the two ends. As DNA, the CDR3 is TGTGCCAGCAGTTTAACAGGGCGGGAAGGCTACACCTTC. Translated, it gives CASSLTGREGYTF.

The rearrangement joins TRBV27 to TRBJ2-7; D tentatively fits TRBD1 or TRBD2 (5 bases each). The CDR3 is made up of 13 amino acids. From germline, CDR1 is MNHEY and CDR2 SMNVEV (reference sequence). V shed 5 bases and J shed 2 bases, with 10 bases lying between them. The CDR3 region has the DNA TGTGCCAGCAGTCCGGGACCCCCCTACGAGCAGTACTTC. It translates to CASSPGPPYEQYF.

This clone was counted between two and nine times. This chain links TRBV11-2 with TRBJ1-1; the D gene is possibly TRBD1 (5 bases). The CDR3 totals 13 residues. Germline assignment: CDR1 SGHAT and CDR2 FQNNGV. The V and J ends lost 5 bases and 11 bases respectively, with 18 bases between them. CDR3 coding DNA: TGTGCCAGCAGCCCCTTAGGGGAAGTCGGTGCTTTCTTT. Amino acids: CASSPLGEVGAFF.

This sequence joins TRBV29-1 and TRBJ2-5; 8 bases are a match to TRBD2. Germline V lookup: CDR1 SQVTM, CDR2 ANQGSEA. This CDR3 contains 13 residues. Germline trimming cut 4 bases from V and 2 bases from J; bases unmatched to any gene: 3. CDR3 protein: CSVVTSGQETQYF. The CDR3 coding sequence is TGCAGCGTTGTAACTAGCGGACAAGAGACCCAGTACTTC.

This clone appeared a single time. This chain connects TRBV28 to TRBJ2-7, with 7 bases fitting TRBD1. The CDR3 has 14 amino acids. Germline V lookup: CDR1 MDHEN, CDR2 SYDVKM. The V and J ends lost 7 bases and 2 bases, in that order; junction bases with no gene match: 8. This chain's CDR3 is CASNPPTGPYEQYF. As DNA, the CDR3 is TGTGCCAGCAACCCGCCGACAGGGCCCTACGAGCAGTACTTC.

This chain joins TRBV11-2 and TRBJ2-3; no reliable D call. The ends were cut back, 2 bases at V and 7 bases at J, with 13 bases in the middle. The CDR3 contains 14 residues. Germline CDR1 SGHAT, CDR2 FQNNGV. DNA of the CDR3: TGTGCCAGCAGCTTAATGGGTCCTTCAAATACGCAGTATTTT. It encodes CASSLMGPSNTQYF.

The chain recombines TRBV18 with TRBJ2-7; TRBD2 agrees at 9 bases. Trimming cost V 3 bases and J 0 bases; bases outside gene matches: 6. The CDR3 is 16 amino acids. Looked up from germline, CDR1 is KGHSH and CDR2 is LQKENI. In nucleotides, the CDR3 is TGTGCCAGCTCACCGTTTGGAGCGGGAGGCTCCTACGAGCAGTACTTC. Amino acid sequence: CASSPFGAGGSYEQYF.

The chain carries TRBV4-1 and TRBJ2-1, with D hard to call. This CDR3 is built from 11 residues. Trimming removed 4 bases from V and 9 bases from J, with 7 bases in between. Germline CDR1 reads MGHRA; CDR2 reads YSYEKL. This CDR3 is CASSLRSEQFF. In DNA, the CDR3 is TGCGCCAGCAGCCTAAGGAGTGAGCAGTTCTTC.

This clone was picked up a small number of times. The J gene is TRBJ1-2, the V gene TRBV5-1, with D uncertain. CDR1 and CDR2 (germline): SGHRS, YFSETQ. This CDR3 is 14 amino acids long. V was shortened by 3 bases and J by 2 bases, with 11 bases between the two germline ends. In nucleotides, the CDR3 is TGCGCCAGCAGCTCCGGTGCTCTAAACTATGGCTACACCTTC. This gives the protein CASSSGALNYGYTF.

V usage is TRBV2 and J usage is TRBJ2-2, with D perhaps matching TRBD1 (6 bases). The V gene lost 4 bases and the J gene lost 7 bases, with 16 bases spanning the gap. The CDR3 spans 15 residues. CDR1 and CDR2 (germline): SNHLY, FYNNEI. CDR3 residues: CASSVSQGSGGELFF. CDR3 bases: TGTGCCAGCAGTGTATCGCAGGGGAGCGGCGGGGAGCTGTTTTTT.

Comment on this clone: Additional DNA sequences in this sample encode the identical CDR3. The chain couples TRBV10-3 to TRBJ2-7; D gene uncertain. Trimming shortened V by 0 bases and J by 3 bases, and 9 bases separated the two germline ends. The CDR3 is 14 amino acids. Germline values: CDR1 ENHRY, CDR2 SYGVKD. The CDR3 bases are TGTGCCATCAGTGAGTCGGGCAGGAGCTACGAGCAGTACTTC. This translates into CAISESGRSYEQYF.

The chain recombines TRBV7-3 with TRBJ2-1, with 7 positions matching TRBD2. Germline CDR1 and CDR2: SGHTA and FQGTGA. This CDR3 region has 16 residues. V trimming: 2 bases; J trimming: 3 bases; junction bases outside the gene matches: 7. DNA of the CDR3: TGTGCCAGCAGCTTATGGGAGGGAGGCCACTACAATGAGCAGTTCTTC. This codes for CASSLWEGGHYNEQFF.

The V call is TRBV28, the J call TRBJ1-5; 7 bases are a match to TRBD1. Germline assignment: CDR1 MDHEN and CDR2 SYDVKM. With V trimmed by 5 bases and J by 2 bases, 12 bases remained unmatched. The CDR3 totals 17 residues. CDR3 nucleotides: TGTGCCAGCAGTCCTCCAATGTACAGGGGAGGCAATCAGCCCCAGCATTTT. Amino acids: CASSPPMYRGGNQPQHF.

The chain carries TRBV29-1 and TRBJ2-1; TRBD1 matches at 7 bases. This CDR3 has 11 amino acids. V shed 6 bases, J shed 14 bases, and the junction held 10 bases outside the gene matches. The germline V gene has CDR1 SQVTM and CDR2 ANQGSEA. The DNA of the CDR3 is TGCAGCGTCCGGACAGGCCGTTTTAAGTTCTTC. It yields the protein CSVRTGRFKFF.

The chain combines TRBV4-1 with TRBJ2-7; perhaps TRBD2 as D (6 bases). The CDR3 length is 15 residues. Trimming shortened V by 0 bases and J by 4 bases, and 13 bases separated the two germline ends. CDR1 and CDR2 (germline): MGHRA, YSYEKL. The CDR3 here is CASSQEGLSTYEQYF. The DNA of the CDR3 is TGCGCCAGCAGCCAAGAGGGACTGAGTACGTACGAGCAGTACTTC.

The rearrangement uses TRBV2 and TRBJ1-1; D might be TRBD1 (5 bases). Germline V gene data show CDR1 as SNHLY and CDR2 as FYNNEI. V lost 6 bases and J lost 2, with 10 bases in between. The length of the CDR3 is 13 residues. This chain's CDR3 is CASSRQRNTEAFF. The DNA for the CDR3 is TGTGCCAGCAGCCGACAGAGAAACACTGAAGCTTTCTTT.

The CDR3 reads CASRGNQPQHF. Here the CDR3 DNA reads TGTGCCAGCAGGGGGAATCAGCCCCAGCATTTT. The chain links TRBV28 to TRBJ1-5; D call uncertain. Germline V gene sequence: CDR1 MDHEN, CDR2 SYDVKM. The CDR3 consists of 11 residues. The V end lost 6 bases, the J end lost 4 bases, and 4 bases lay between the germline ends.

This chain joins TRBV5-1 and TRBJ2-1, with D unclear. This CDR3 region has 13 residues. V was shortened by 6 bases and J by 0 bases, with 7 bases between the two germline ends. Germline V gives CDR1 SGHRS, CDR2 YFSETQ. The CDR3 reads CASTWDSYNEQFF. CDR3 nucleotides: TGCGCCAGCACCTGGGACTCCTACAATGAGCAGTTCTTC.